These 6 T cell receptor beta chains share one sample of origin, sequenced in a study of breast tumors, draining lymph nodes, adjacent tissues. Axillary draining lymph nodes of breast cancer patients supplied the node samples. TCRdb re-analysed the multiplex PCR reads in MiXCR, keeping a single row per CDR3 protein. The table records more than 80,000 distinct CDR3 sequences, approximately 28% of them present only once. The sample was axillary lymph node tissue. The source of these receptors is a female donor with breast cancer. Some clones in this sample may be carry-over from other donors' samples.

In its sample, this clonotype was seen once. This clone may be a read error of a much larger clone one base away. The rearrangement links TRBV5-1 to TRBJ2-5; 9 nucleotides align to TRBD1. The trim removed 4 bases at V and 8 bases at J, leaving 9 bases unmatched. CDR1 is SGHRS, CDR2 YFSETQ, per germline. This CDR3 is built from 14 residues. The CDR3 protein is CASSGDRVQGTQYF. Written as DNA, the CDR3 is TGCGCCAGCAGCGGGGACAGGGTCCAAGGCACCCAGTACTTC.

At least ten counts were recorded for this clonotype. The chain couples TRBV9 to TRBJ2-4; TRBD2 matches 7 bases. The V gene's germline CDR1 is SGDLS and CDR2 YYNGEE. This CDR3 has 15 amino acids. Trimming at V came to 3 bases and at J to 5 bases, leaving 8 bases not matched to a gene. This CDR3 reads CASSDEGRAQNIQYF. The CDR3 DNA sequence: TGTGCCAGCAGCGACGAGGGGAGGGCACAAAACATTCAGTACTTC.

About this clonotype itself: Possible read error: a much larger clone is one base away. The gene calls are TRBV5-6 and TRBJ2-5; TRBD1 aligns across 8 bases. Per the germline V gene, CDR1 is SGHDT and CDR2 is YYEEEE. The J segment lost 5 bases and the V segment lost 3 bases, leaving 9 bases of the junction unmatched. The CDR3 runs 15 residues. The DNA of the CDR3 is TGTGCCAGCAGCTCGGGACAGGCTAGGGGGGAGACCCAGTACTTC. As protein: CASSSGQARGETQYF.

This clonotype was recorded at least ten times. The V call is TRBV12-3 or TRBV12-4, the J call TRBJ1-5, with TRBD1 identical over 9 bases. J was trimmed by 6 bases and V by 4 bases; bases with no gene match: 16. The CDR3 runs to 18 residues. As DNA, the CDR3 is TGTGCCAGCAGTTCCATAAAGGGACAGGGTGTCGAAGGTCAGCCCCAGCATTTT. This gives the protein CASSSIKGQGVEGQPQHF.

Turning to this clonotype: Since a much larger clone is just one base distant, this may be a read error. V and J are TRBV6-1 and TRBJ2-5, with D perhaps being TRBD1 or TRBD2 (5 bases each). V was clipped by 7 bases and J by 4 bases, with 16 bases between them. The CDR3 is 14 amino acids. The germline V gene has CDR1 MNHNS and CDR2 SASEGT. The CDR3 sequence is CASIRNHGGETQYF. As DNA, the CDR3 is TGTGCCAGCATACGGAATCATGGGGGAGAGACCCAGTACTTC.

A word on this clonotype: The junction departs from the called germline gene at one end, perhaps through a read error. The V call is TRBV7-2, the J call TRBJ2-5; D is undetermined. CDR1 is SGHTA, CDR2 FQGNSA, per germline. The CDR3 length is 13 residues. CDR3 amino acids: CARSLGSRQTQYF. The CDR3 bases are TGTGCCCGCAGCTTAGGGTCGCGACAGACCCAGTACTTC. The full variable domain, rest sourced from reference TRBV7-2 and TRBJ2-5, is GAGVSQSPSNKVTEKGKDVELRCDPISGHTALYWYRQSLGQGLEFLIYFQGNSAPDKSGLPSDRFSAERTGGSVSTLTIQRTQQEDSAVYLCARSLGSRQTQYFGPGTRLLVL.